This T cell receptor beta chain was found in a study of early T cells in non-severe SARS-CoV-2 infection. Each CDR3 protein gets one entry after TCRdb re-called the 5' RACE reads with MiXCR. The sample records 75,000 or so distinct CDR3 sequences, about 11% being singletons. This clonotype has a count of ten or more. Germline CDR1 and CDR2: SGHVS and FNYEAQ. V was clipped by 5 bases and J by 7 bases, with 5 bases between them. There are 11 residues in the CDR3. The sequence derives from an adult who was a healthcare worker with PCR-confirmed SARS-CoV-2 infection or an uninfected control (not recorded which). The V call is TRBV7-6, the J call TRBJ2-2; D is unresolved. The material sequenced was whole blood. The CDR3 DNA is TGTGCCAGCAGCAGGAGCGGGGAGCTGTTTTTT. This codes for CASSRSGELFF.